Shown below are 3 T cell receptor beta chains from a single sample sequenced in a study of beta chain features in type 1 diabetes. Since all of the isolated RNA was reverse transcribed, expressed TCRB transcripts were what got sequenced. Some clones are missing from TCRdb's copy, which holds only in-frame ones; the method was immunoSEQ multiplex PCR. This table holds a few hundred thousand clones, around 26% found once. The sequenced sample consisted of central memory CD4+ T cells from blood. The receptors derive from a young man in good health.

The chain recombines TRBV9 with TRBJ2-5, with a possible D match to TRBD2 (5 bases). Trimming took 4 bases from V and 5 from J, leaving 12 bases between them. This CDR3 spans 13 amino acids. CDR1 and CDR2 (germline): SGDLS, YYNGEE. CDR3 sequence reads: CASSLGPGETQYF. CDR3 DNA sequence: TGTGCCAGCAGCCTCGGACCGGGGGAGACCCAGTACTTC.

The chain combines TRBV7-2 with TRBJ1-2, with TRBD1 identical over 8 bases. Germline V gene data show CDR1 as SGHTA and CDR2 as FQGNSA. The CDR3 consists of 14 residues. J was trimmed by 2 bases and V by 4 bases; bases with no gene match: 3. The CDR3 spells CASSYNRGNYGYTF. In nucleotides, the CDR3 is TGTGCCAGCAGCTACAACAGGGGGAACTATGGCTACACCTTC.

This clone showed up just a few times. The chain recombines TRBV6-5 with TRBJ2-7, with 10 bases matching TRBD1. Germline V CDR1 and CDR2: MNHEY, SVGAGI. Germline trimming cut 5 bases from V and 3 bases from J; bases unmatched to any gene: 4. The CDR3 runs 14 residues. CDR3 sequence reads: CASSPGTGVYEQYF. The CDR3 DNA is TGTGCCAGCAGTCCCGGGACAGGGGTCTACGAGCAGTACTTC.